A single sample gave rise to the 24 T cell receptor beta chains below, sequenced in a study of T cells in Graves' hyperthyroidism and ophthalmopathy. Amplification yielded TCR beta CDR3 regions, with RNA transcripts as the source. HTBI primers drove first-round RT-PCR of the TCR CDR3. In TCRdb, the multiplex PCR reads were re-called with MiXCR into one record per CDR3 protein. The table lists about 570,000 distinct CDR3 sequences, 46% of them singletons, with around 19% in the top ten. The sequencing sample was made of peripheral blood or thyroid tissue (not recorded which). The source of these receptors is an adult woman with Graves' disease, either hyperthyroidism or ophthalmopathy (not recorded which).

The sample holds many counts of this clonotype. The chain uses TRBV5-1 and TRBJ1-5, with D possibly being TRBD1 (6 bases). Germline CDR1 is SGHRS and CDR2 is YFSETQ. Trimming pared 4 bases from V and 5 bases from J, leaving 16 bases between. The CDR3 runs to 15 residues. The CDR3 sequence is CASSPIGGADQPQHF. The CDR3 DNA follows: TGCGCCAGCAGCCCGATAGGGGGAGCTGATCAGCCCCAGCATTTT.

This rearrangement joins TRBV29-1 to TRBJ2-7, with D unclear. The CDR3 covers 12 residues. The V gene's germline CDR1 is SQVTM and CDR2 ANQGSEA. The V end was cut by 8 bases, the J end by 3 bases, with 14 bases between. The CDR3 nucleotides are TGCAGCTTGGCCCACGGATACTACGAGCAGTACTTC. This sequence encodes CSLAHGYYEQYF.

The genes are TRBV9 and TRBJ2-7; D might be TRBD1 (6 bases). Per the germline V gene, CDR1 is SGDLS and CDR2 is YYNGEE. The V gene lost 3 bases and the J gene lost 1 base, with 14 bases spanning the gap. The CDR3 has 15 residues. CDR3: CASSGGPSGSYEQYF. CDR3 DNA: TGTGCCAGCAGCGGGGGGCCCTCAGGATCCTACGAGCAGTACTTC.

This clonotype was picked up many times. The chain carries TRBV20-1 and TRBJ2-7; 8 bases are a match to TRBD1. Looked up from germline, CDR1 is DFQATT and CDR2 is SNEGSKA (reference sequence). The CDR3 length is 13 residues. DNA for the CDR3: TGCAAAGTGCAGGGGGCGAGCGGCAACGAGCAGTACTTC. It yields the protein CKVQGASGNEQYF.

The genes are TRBV10-2 and TRBJ2-7; a weak D match, TRBD2 (7 bases). Germline lookup yields CDR1 WSHSY and CDR2 SAAADI. Trimming shortened V by 6 bases and J by 0 bases, and 15 bases separated the two germline ends. This CDR3 is 15 amino acids long. The CDR3 protein is CASRRGGASSYEQYF. The CDR3 nucleotides are TGCGCCAGCAGACGCGGGGGCGCGAGCTCCTACGAGCAGTACTTC.

The gene calls are TRBV9 and TRBJ1-6; D is undetermined. Germline V gene sequence: CDR1 SGDLS, CDR2 YYNGEE. Trimming took 3 bases from V and 6 from J, leaving 13 bases between them. The CDR3 runs 15 residues. Here the CDR3 DNA reads TGTGCCAGCAGCGACGGCCAGAACACTAATTCACCCCTCCACTTT. Amino acids: CASSDGQNTNSPLHF.

The rearrangement joins TRBV24-1 to TRBJ2-7; 14 bases match TRBD2. The CDR3 length is 20 residues. Germline CDR1 is KGHDR and CDR2 is SFDVKD. The J segment lost 3 bases and the V segment lost 5 bases, leaving 17 bases of the junction unmatched. In DNA form, the CDR3 reads TGTGCCACCAGTGCACCTACCGGGACTAGCGGGAGCTTCCCCCTCTACGAGCAGTACTTC. It is translated as CATSAPTGTSGSFPLYEQYF.

This clonotype was detected many times. The genes are TRBV7-9 and TRBJ2-7, with a weak D call TRBD1 (5 bases). The length of the CDR3 is 14 residues. Germline values: CDR1 SEHNR, CDR2 FQNEAQ (reference sequence). The V end was cut by 1 base, the J end by 6 bases, with 13 bases between. The CDR3 is CASSLVQGGSEQYF. The CDR3 nucleotides read TGTGCCAGCAGCTTAGTGCAGGGCGGCAGCGAGCAGTACTTC.

V usage is TRBV29-1 and J usage is TRBJ2-7, with TRBD1 matching over 8 bases. CDR3 length equals 15 residues. Germline V CDR1 and CDR2: SQVTM, ANQGSEA. After removal of 4 bases from V and 2 bases from J, the junction contained 10 bases not matched to a gene. The CDR3 reads CSVAPIRGQTYEQYF. In DNA form, the CDR3 reads TGCAGCGTTGCTCCTATCAGGGGGCAGACCTACGAGCAGTACTTC.

At least ten counts were recorded for this clonotype. The V and J genes are TRBV20-1 and TRBJ2-6, with D possibly being TRBD1 or TRBD2 (5 bases each). The CDR3 contains 16 residues. Germline CDR1 DFQATT, CDR2 SNEGSKA (reference sequence). V dropped 6 bases and J dropped 1 base, with 16 bases sitting between them. The CDR3 DNA sequence: TGCAGTGCCACCCGGGGCACGGGTTCTGGGGCCAACGTCCTGACTTTC. The encoded protein is CSATRGTGSGANVLTF.

The gene calls are TRBV10-3 and TRBJ2-5; D is perhaps TRBD1 (6 bases). The CDR3 contains 13 residues. The V end lost 2 bases, the J end lost 5 bases, and 9 bases lay between the germline ends. Germline CDR1 reads ENHRY; CDR2 reads SYGVKD. CDR3 nucleotides: TGTGCCATCAGTGAGGGGGGCGATGAGACCCAGTACTTC. It encodes CAISEGGDETQYF.

This clonotype was detected a few times. The CDR3 loop is CAVRAYEQGGELFF. The CDR3 coding sequence is TGTGCCGTTAGGGCCTACGAGCAGGGAGGTGAACTGTTTTTT. The J gene is TRBJ1-4, the V gene TRBV7-2, with a tentative D call TRBD1 (5 bases). V was shortened by 11 bases and J by 12 bases, with 25 bases between the two germline ends. CDR3 length: 14 amino acids. Looked up from germline, CDR1 is SGHTA and CDR2 is FQGNSA.

Many counts were recorded for this clonotype. The chain links TRBV5-1 to TRBJ2-5; D remains ambiguous. This CDR3 contains 13 residues. Trimming took 5 bases from V and 5 from J, leaving 13 bases between them. CDR1 is SGHRS and CDR2 is YFSETQ in the germline V gene. CDR3 loop: CASSTGVGETQYF. The DNA for the CDR3 is TGCGCCAGCAGTACGGGCGTCGGGGAGACCCAGTACTTC.

The chain joins TRBV25-1 to TRBJ1-6; TRBD1 might be the D (5 bases). The germline CDR1 and CDR2 sequences are MGHDK and SYGVNS. V shed 5 bases and J shed 9 bases, with 17 bases lying between them. This CDR3 is built from 15 residues. The CDR3 loop is CASSHLLGDSSPLHF. The CDR3 region has the DNA TGTGCCAGCAGTCATCTTCTAGGGGATTCTTCACCCCTCCACTTT.

This sequence joins TRBV20-1 and TRBJ1-6; possibly TRBD1 for D (5 bases). Per germline, CDR1 DFQATT and CDR2 SNEGSKA (reference sequence). With 6 bases removed from V and 13 bases from J, the gap between germline ends came to 22 bases. This CDR3 is 14 amino acids long. CDR3 DNA: TGCAGTGCAAAGAGGGACCGATACAATCAGCCCCTCCACTTT. It is translated as CSAKRDRYNQPLHF.

This clonotype appeared many times. The CDR3 sequence is CASSYIRLSNPQHF. In DNA form, the CDR3 reads TGTGCCAGCAGTTATATCAGACTATCAAACCCCCAGCATTTT. V gene TRBV6-6 combines with J gene TRBJ1-5; no firm D call. The CDR3 extends over 14 amino acids. In germline, CDR1 is MNHNY, CDR2 SVGAGI (reference sequence). V lost 3 bases and J lost 10, with 16 bases in between.

The table lists this clonotype with many counts. The DNA of the CDR3 is TGCGCCAGCAGCTTGGAGGCGGCCAGAGGGCAGCCCCAGCATTTT. It translates to CASSLEAARGQPQHF. This chain joins TRBV5-1 and TRBJ1-5; D is unclear. CDR1 is SGHRS, CDR2 YFSETQ, per germline. CDR3 length: 15 amino acids. V was trimmed by 0 bases and J by 7 bases, leaving 14 bases between them.

This sequence joins TRBV6-6 and TRBJ1-6; 9 positions agree with TRBD1. The junction had 3 bases not matched to a gene; V was cut back by 6 bases and J by 9 bases. CDR1 MNHNY and CDR2 SVGAGI come from the germline V gene (reference sequence). This CDR3 contains 13 residues. The CDR3 loop reads CASSGTGRSPLHF. As DNA, the CDR3 is TGTGCCAGCAGCGGGACAGGGCGTTCACCCCTCCACTTT.

This clonotype showed up many times. The V and J genes are TRBV4-1 and TRBJ1-5; D is uncertain. From germline, CDR1 is MGHRA and CDR2 YSYEKL. The CDR3 is 15 residues long. V was cut by 0 bases and J by 3 bases, with 9 bases left in between. CDR3 amino acids: CASSQERGLNQPQHF. CDR3 in DNA: TGCGCCAGCAGCCAAGAGCGAGGCCTCAATCAGCCCCAGCATTTT.

This clonotype has just one count. Germline and junction disagree at one end, which may indicate a read error. The rearrangement joins TRBV7-9 to TRBJ2-7, with D possibly matching TRBD1 (5 bases). This CDR3 spans 14 amino acids. Germline V lookup: CDR1 SEHNR, CDR2 FQNEAQ (reference sequence). The CDR3: CASSQDTGTYEQYF. The DNA for the CDR3 is TGCGCCAGCAGCCAAGATACAGGTACCTACGAGCAGTACTTC.

The rearrangement uses TRBV7-2 and TRBJ2-5; TRBD1 matches 7 bases. This CDR3 contains 16 residues. Germline CDR1 is SGHTA and CDR2 is FQGNSA. The V segment lost 5 bases and the J segment 0 bases; nucleotides outside the gene matches: 9. The CDR3 region has the DNA TGTGCCAGCAGCCTGACAGGGACGGACGACCAAGAGACCCAGTACTTC. The encoded protein is CASSLTGTDDQETQYF.

In its sample, this clonotype was seen many times. The J gene is TRBJ2-7, the V gene TRBV5-1; TRBD1 matches at 7 bases. From germline, CDR1 is SGHRS and CDR2 YFSETQ. Unmatched junction bases numbered 10, after V lost 4 bases and J lost 3 bases. The CDR3 extends over 15 amino acids. CDR3 amino acids: CASSKNRGQLYEQYF. The CDR3 DNA is TGCGCCAGCAGCAAGAACAGGGGACAACTCTACGAGCAGTACTTC.

As for this clonotype: Being one base from a much bigger clone, this may be a read error. The CDR3 sequence is CAGSLNSGEQYF. The CDR3 DNA reads as TGTGCCGGCAGCCTCAATTCGGGAGAGCAGTACTTC. V and J are TRBV9 and TRBJ2-7, with D possibly being TRBD2 (5 bases). Germline lookup yields CDR1 SGDLS and CDR2 YYNGEE. This CDR3 spans 12 amino acids.

V is TRBV24-1 and J is TRBJ2-1, with D unclear. The V gene's germline CDR1 is KGHDR and CDR2 SFDVKD. The CDR3 consists of 12 residues. V lost 4 bases to trimming and J lost 5 bases, with 5 bases between them. In DNA, the CDR3 is TGTGCCACCAGTGAGGGGAACAATGAGCAGTTCTTC. This translates into CATSEGNNEQFF.